The sequence of this T cell receptor (beta chain) was determined in a study of cytomegalovirus exposure and HLA in healthy donors. Details on this clone: Its target is unknown.

The PCR employed 60 Vbeta primers together with 13 Jbeta primers. Assay: immunoSEQ multiplex PCR; the TCRdb copy retains only in-frame clones and omits some. The sample has 90,000 to 120,000 clones, 74% seen once; the top ten hold 2% to 3%. Donors counted as nominally healthy when sampled, yet unrecorded immune exposures were likely. Study-wide findings and caveats: As a later analysis revealed, most CMV-associated TCR beta chains appeared HLA-restricted. Later analysis revealed greater clonal expansion in HLA-associated TCR beta chains than in equally common others. Likely technical artifact: a cluster of highly shared sequence variants.

The CDR3 covers 15 residues. Germline CDR1 is SGHRS and CDR2 is YFSETQ. V was clipped by 0 bases and J by 5 bases, with 15 bases between them. The material sequenced was PBMCs. The chain employs TRBV5-1 and TRBJ2-7, with D perhaps TRBD1 (7 bases). The sequence came from a man aged 50 to 60 in good health and CMV-seropositive. Here the CDR3 reads CASSLEAGQPHEQYF. Written as DNA, the CDR3 is TGCGCCAGCAGCTTGGAGGCGGGACAGCCCCACGAGCAGTACTTC. Variable domain in full (rest from reference TRBV5-1 and TRBJ2-7): KAGVTQTPRYLIKTRGQQVTLSCSPISGHRSVSWYQQTPGQGLQFLFEYFSETQRNKGNFPGRFSGRQFSNSRSEMNVSTLELGDSALYLCASSLEAGQPHEQYFGPGTRLTVT.